These T cell receptor beta chains were read from a single sample in a study of cytomegalovirus exposure and HLA in healthy donors. Using immunoSEQ multiplex PCR, the repertoire was profiled, and TCRdb retains in-frame clones only, with some absent. Of some 150,000 clones in the sample, about 79% were seen once. Sequences were obtained from PBMCs. The origin of the receptors is a woman in her twenties or thirties in good health and CMV-seronegative. CDR3s include the opening cysteine and the closing phenylalanine or tryptophan. The order of the fields is V gene, CDR3 length, J gene, D gene, CDR3 protein. D genes are given only for firm matches.

v_gene: TRBV27; len: 14; j_gene: TRBJ2-1; d_gene: NA; CDR3aa: CASTGRNSYNEQFF
v_gene: TRBV5-5; len: 15; j_gene: TRBJ1-3; d_gene: NA; CDR3aa: CASSLSGFSGNTIYF
v_gene: TRBV19; len: 16; j_gene: TRBJ2-1; d_gene: TRBD2; CDR3aa: CASTRALAGGPHEQFF
v_gene: TRBV6-5; len: 15; j_gene: TRBJ1-1; d_gene: NA; CDR3aa: CASSYIRVGNTEAFF
v_gene: TRBV28; len: 12; j_gene: TRBJ1-1; d_gene: NA; CDR3aa: CASSSGGTEAFF
v_gene: TRBV15; len: 15; j_gene: TRBJ1-1; d_gene: TRBD1; CDR3aa: CATSRDLEGAAEAFF
v_gene: TRBV30; len: 12; j_gene: TRBJ1-2; d_gene: NA; CDR3aa: CAWSAQGIGYTF
v_gene: TRBV5-1; len: 17; j_gene: TRBJ2-5; d_gene: TRBD2; CDR3aa: CASSLGLAGGPGETQYF
v_gene: TRBV9; len: 14; j_gene: TRBJ1-1; d_gene: NA; CDR3aa: CASSVDNRRTEAFF
v_gene: TRBV27; len: 13; j_gene: TRBJ1-2; d_gene: TRBD1; CDR3aa: CASSYRDSRGYTF
v_gene: TRBV29-1; len: 11; j_gene: TRBJ1-1; d_gene: NA; CDR3aa: CSVGTNTEAFF
v_gene: TRBV15; len: 17; j_gene: TRBJ1-5; d_gene: NA; CDR3aa: CATSSGIRGSGNQPQHF
v_gene: TRBV4-2; len: 16; j_gene: TRBJ1-2; d_gene: TRBD1; CDR3aa: CASSQDIGTVNYGYTF
v_gene: TRBV19; len: 13; j_gene: TRBJ1-2; d_gene: NA; CDR3aa: CASSMGRSDGYTF